Below, 6 T cell receptor beta chains from the same sample are listed, as sequenced in a study of blood T cell repertoires in COVID-19. Repertoires were generated with immunoSEQ multiplex PCR, while TCRdb's copy carries only in-frame clones and drops some. Among 100,000 to 120,000 clones listed, over 75% were seen once. The specimen was peripheral blood. These receptors all come from a human donor in a cohort sampled during active COVID-19.

This chain uses TRBV5-1 with TRBJ2-3; no reliable D call. The CDR3 sequence is 12 residues long. Trimming cost V 2 bases and J 4 bases, with 5 bases left between them. CDR1 SGHRS and CDR2 YFSETQ come from the germline V gene. CDR3 region: CASSLFSDTQYF. As DNA, the CDR3 is TGCGCCAGCAGCTTATTCTCAGATACGCAGTATTTT.

CDR3: CASSQSEVSGYTDTQYF. CDR3 in DNA: TGCGCCAGCAGCCAATCCGAGGTCAGTGGATACACAGATACGCAGTATTTT. This chain joins TRBV4-1 and TRBJ2-3; D call uncertain. Germline V gene sequence: CDR1 MGHRA, CDR2 YSYEKL. The ends were cut back, 2 bases at V and 2 bases at J, with 17 bases in the middle. There are 17 residues in the CDR3.

The chain recombines TRBV2 with TRBJ1-1, with 11 bases identical to TRBD1. The CDR3 is made up of 17 amino acids. V lost 6 bases, J lost 1 base, and 10 bases stayed unmatched. The germline gives CDR1 SNHLY, CDR2 FYNNEI. The CDR3 loop reads CASSGDRGDPENTEAFF. CDR3 DNA: TGTGCCAGCAGCGGGGACAGGGGGGACCCTGAGAACACTGAAGCTTTCTTT. Drawing the rest from reference TRBV2 and TRBJ1-1, the complete variable domain is EPEVTQTPSHQVTQMGQEVILRCVPISNHLYFYWYRQILGQKVEFLVSFYNNEISEKSEIFDDQFSVERPDGSNFTLKIRSTKLEDSAMYFCASSGDRGDPENTEAFFGQGTRLTVV.

The V call is TRBV29-1, the J call TRBJ2-1; TRBD2 might be the D (6 bases). The germline V gene encodes CDR1 SQVTM and CDR2 ANQGSEA. V lost 3 bases and J lost 7, with 13 bases in between. There are 13 residues in the CDR3. This CDR3 reads CSVEIAVGNEQFF. The CDR3 nucleotides read TGCAGCGTTGAGATAGCGGTTGGGAATGAGCAGTTCTTC.

The chain employs TRBV6-6 and TRBJ1-1, with a tentative D call TRBD1 (6 bases). The ends were cut back, 5 bases at V and 5 bases at J, with 18 bases in the middle. CDR3 length: 15 amino acids. Germline V CDR1 and CDR2: MNHNY, SVGAGI (reference sequence). The CDR3 sequence: CASSPTWGPGTEAFF. In DNA, the CDR3 is TGTGCCAGCAGTCCTACGTGGGGGCCCGGTACTGAAGCTTTCTTT.

The CDR3 nucleotides are TGTGCCAGCAGCTGGGACAGCCAAGAGACCCAGTACTTC. The encoded protein is CASSWDSQETQYF. The J gene is TRBJ2-5, the V gene TRBV9; 7 nucleotides line up with TRBD1. Per the germline V gene, CDR1 is SGDLS and CDR2 is YYNGEE. CDR3 length: 13 residues. After removal of 4 bases from V and 1 base from J, the junction contained 1 base not matched to a gene.